The clone carrying this T cell receptor beta chain was observed many times. Amplification of TCR beta CDR3 regions used RNA as the template. Primed by the HTBI set, a first-round RT-PCR was run on the TCR CDR3. Each CDR3 protein gets one entry after TCRdb re-called the multiplex PCR reads with MiXCR. Of under 400,000 distinct CDR3 sequences in the sample, 15% to 19% were seen once. The germline V gene has CDR1 DFQATT and CDR2 SNEGSKA (reference sequence). V dropped 2 bases and J dropped 3 bases, with 32 bases sitting between them. CDR3 length: 20 residues. The data were obtained in a study of T cells in Graves' hyperthyroidism and ophthalmopathy. Disease duration under 2 months; hyperthyroidism patients were aged 18 to 65. It was uncontrolled infection, other autoimmune disease, pregnancy or lactation that excluded patients. The PBMCs were sourced from fresh peripheral blood (about 10 ml).

The clonotype originates from a woman aged 18-29 years with Graves' hyperthyroidism that later progressed to Graves' ophthalmopathy. Sequencing input: blood. The gene calls are TRBV20-1 and TRBJ2-7, with TRBD1 as a possible D gene (6 bases). The CDR3: CSARKQGSIIRSPTFYEQYF. In DNA, the CDR3 is TGCAGTGCTAGAAAACAGGGCTCAATTATACGTAGCCCAACATTCTACGAGCAGTACTTC.